A single sample gave rise to the 9 T cell receptor beta chains below, sequenced in a study of cytomegalovirus exposure and HLA in healthy donors. PCR used 60 Vbeta primers and 13 Jbeta primers. TCRdb's copy holds only in-frame clones and misses some; the assay was immunoSEQ multiplex PCR. The table shows 120,000 or so clones, with about 80% occurring only once. The sample comprised PBMCs. The receptors come from a man aged 25-45 years in good health and CMV-seronegative.

Worth noting for this clone: One end of the junction is discordant with germline, which a read error may explain. The chain links TRBV7-9 to TRBJ2-4; TRBD1 is a possible D gene (6 bases). The germline CDR1 and CDR2 sequences are SEHNR and FQNEAQ (reference sequence). This CDR3 is 11 amino acids long. As DNA, the CDR3 is TGTGCCAGCAGCCCACCACATGACAGGCACTTC. This gives the protein CASSPPHDRHF.

This chain links TRBV7-3 with TRBJ2-7, with 10 bases fitting TRBD1. The CDR3 is made up of 13 amino acids. CDR1 SGHTA and CDR2 FQGTGA come from the germline V gene. The junction had 1 base not matched to a gene; V was cut back by 5 bases and J by 3 bases. CDR3 loop: CASSGDRGYEQYF. The CDR3 bases are TGTGCCAGCAGCGGGGACAGGGGCTACGAGCAGTACTTC.

The rearrangement joins TRBV10-3 to TRBJ1-3; 10 nucleotides match TRBD1. V trimming: 6 bases; J trimming: 2 bases; junction bases outside the gene matches: 7. This CDR3 has 16 residues. Germline CDR1 is ENHRY and CDR2 is SYGVKD. CDR3 bases: TGTGCCATCAGGAGGGACAGGGGATATACTGGAAACACCATATATTTT. It is translated as CAIRRDRGYTGNTIYF.

The rearrangement uses TRBV18 and TRBJ2-5; 8 bases are shared with TRBD1. Germline V gene sequence: CDR1 KGHSH, CDR2 LQKENI. V lost 4 bases and J lost 4; bases outside the gene matches: 8. This CDR3 contains 15 residues. In DNA form, the CDR3 reads TGTGCCAGCTCACTCCCAGACAGGGGTGGAGAGACCCAGTACTTC. It encodes CASSLPDRGGETQYF.

This chain uses TRBV11-2 with TRBJ2-5, with 7 bases lining up with TRBD2. The CDR3 sequence is 14 residues long. Per germline, CDR1 SGHAT and CDR2 FQNNGV. J was trimmed by 7 bases and V by 5 bases; bases with no gene match: 10. CDR3 region: CASSPSGGAVTQYF. In DNA, the CDR3 is TGTGCCAGCAGCCCTAGCGGAGGGGCTGTGACCCAGTACTTC.

The chain uses TRBV5-1 and TRBJ1-6; D is ambiguous. CDR3 length: 13 amino acids. Trimming cost V 0 bases and J 9 bases, with 7 bases left between them. Germline assignment: CDR1 SGHRS and CDR2 YFSETQ. CDR3 region: CASSLAGVSPLHF. The CDR3 nucleotides read TGCGCCAGCAGCTTGGCAGGCGTTTCACCCCTCCACTTT.

The V and J genes are TRBV27 and TRBJ1-5; 7 positions agree with TRBD1. The CDR3 consists of 16 residues. V shed 6 bases, J shed 5 bases, and the junction held 13 bases outside the gene matches. CDR1 MNHEY and CDR2 SMNVEV come from the germline V gene (reference sequence). CDR3 residues: CASRRRPGQKDQPQHF. The CDR3 DNA reads as TGTGCCAGCAGACGGCGACCGGGACAGAAGGATCAGCCCCAGCATTTT.

The V gene is TRBV30, the J gene TRBJ1-5; 12 nucleotides line up with TRBD1. This CDR3 has 13 amino acids. CDR1 and CDR2 from the germline V gene are GTSNPN and SVGIG (reference sequence). Losses at the gene ends were 5 bases for V and 7 bases for J; bases not matched to a gene: 3. CDR3 sequence reads: CAWAGTGGQPQHF. The CDR3 nucleotides read TGTGCCTGGGCCGGGACAGGGGGCCAGCCCCAGCATTTT.

This chain joins TRBV5-4 and TRBJ2-5, with D possibly TRBD2 on 7 matching bases. The J call may be wrong; the DNA end is better matched by TRBJ2-7. CDR1 and CDR2 from the germline V gene are SGHNT and YYREEE (reference sequence). The CDR3 has 16 residues. The CDR3 spells CASSPTGGLSSYEQYF. DNA for the CDR3: TGTGCCAGCAGCCCTACGGGGGGCCTTAGTTCCTACGAGCAGTACTTC.